What follows is one T cell receptor (beta chain) and its context. The study drew participants aged about 18 to 89 years from fewer than 30 US areas. V lost 0 bases to trimming and J lost 2 bases; unmatched junction nucleotides: 1. This CDR3 is 15 amino acids long. Germline V gene data show CDR1 as LGHNA and CDR2 as YSLEER. The sample originates from a study of blood T cell repertoires in COVID-19. Turning to the study itself: Donors in Cohort 3 counted as recovered after two negative PCRs, clearance, or symptom resolution.

Here immunoSEQ multiplex PCR was the method, and the copy in TCRdb shows in-frame clones only, minus some. The table has a few hundred thousand clones, approximately 90% seen once. The sequencing sample was made of PBMCs or T cells enriched from blood (not recorded which). This chain joins TRBV4-3 and TRBJ2-1, with 7 nucleotides matching TRBD2. This receptor was taken from a woman aged 60-75 years in a cohort exposed to, infected with or recovered from COVID-19 (not recorded which). The CDR3 DNA reads as TGCGCCAGCAGCCAAGAAGGGAGGGCCTACAATGAGCAGTTCTTC. It is translated as CASSQEGRAYNEQFF.